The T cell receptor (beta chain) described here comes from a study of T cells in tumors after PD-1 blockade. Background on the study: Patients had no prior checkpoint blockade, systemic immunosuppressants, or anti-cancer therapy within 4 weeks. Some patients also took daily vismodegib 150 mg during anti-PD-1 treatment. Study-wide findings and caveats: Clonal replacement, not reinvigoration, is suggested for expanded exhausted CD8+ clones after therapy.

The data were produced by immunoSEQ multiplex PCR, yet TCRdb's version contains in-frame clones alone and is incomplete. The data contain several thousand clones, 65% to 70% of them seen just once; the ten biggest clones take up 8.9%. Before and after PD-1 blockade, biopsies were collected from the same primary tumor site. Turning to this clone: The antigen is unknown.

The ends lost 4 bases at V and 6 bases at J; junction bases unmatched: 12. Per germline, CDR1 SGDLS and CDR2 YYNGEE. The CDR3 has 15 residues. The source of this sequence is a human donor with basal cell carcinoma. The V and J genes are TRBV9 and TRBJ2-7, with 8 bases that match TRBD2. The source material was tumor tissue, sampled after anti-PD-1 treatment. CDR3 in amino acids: CASSPRSGRSLEQYF. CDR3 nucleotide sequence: TGTGCCAGCAGCCCACGAAGCGGGAGAAGTCTCGAGCAGTACTTC.